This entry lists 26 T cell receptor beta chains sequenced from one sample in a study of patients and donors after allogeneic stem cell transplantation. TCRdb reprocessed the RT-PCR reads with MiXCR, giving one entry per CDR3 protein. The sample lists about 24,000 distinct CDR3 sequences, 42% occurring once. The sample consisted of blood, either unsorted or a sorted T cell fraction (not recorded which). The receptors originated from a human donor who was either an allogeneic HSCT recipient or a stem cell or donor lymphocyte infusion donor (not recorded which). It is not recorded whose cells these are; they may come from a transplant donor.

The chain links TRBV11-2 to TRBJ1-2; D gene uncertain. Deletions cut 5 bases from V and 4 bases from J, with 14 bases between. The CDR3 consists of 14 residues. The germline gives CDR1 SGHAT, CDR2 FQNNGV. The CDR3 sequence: CASSLYRVGYGYTF. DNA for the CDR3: TGTGCCAGCAGCCTATACCGGGTGGGCTATGGCTACACCTTC.

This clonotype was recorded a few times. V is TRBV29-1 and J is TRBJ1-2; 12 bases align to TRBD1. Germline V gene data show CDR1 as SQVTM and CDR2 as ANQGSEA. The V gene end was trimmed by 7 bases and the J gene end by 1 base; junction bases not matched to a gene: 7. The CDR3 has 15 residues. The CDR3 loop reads CSALRDRGLNYGYTF. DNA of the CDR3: TGCAGCGCGTTACGGGACAGGGGGCTTAACTATGGCTACACCTTC.

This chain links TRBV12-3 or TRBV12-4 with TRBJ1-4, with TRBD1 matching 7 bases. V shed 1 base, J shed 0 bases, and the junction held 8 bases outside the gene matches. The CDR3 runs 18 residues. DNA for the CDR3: TGTGCCAGCAGTTTAGTTGGGACAGTAGTTGCAACTAATGAAAAACTGTTTTTT. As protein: CASSLVGTVVATNEKLFF.

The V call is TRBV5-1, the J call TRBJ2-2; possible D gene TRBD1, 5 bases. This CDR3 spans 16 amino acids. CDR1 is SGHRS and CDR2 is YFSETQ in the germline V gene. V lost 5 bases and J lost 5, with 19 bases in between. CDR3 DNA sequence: TGCGCCAGCAGACAGGTTAACTCGTGGATTACCGGGGAGCTGTTTTTT. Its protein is CASRQVNSWITGELFF.

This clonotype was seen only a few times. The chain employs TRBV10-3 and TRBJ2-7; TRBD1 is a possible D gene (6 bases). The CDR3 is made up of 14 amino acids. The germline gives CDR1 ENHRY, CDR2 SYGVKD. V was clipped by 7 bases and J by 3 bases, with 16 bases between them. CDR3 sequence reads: CAITKDRNNYEQYF. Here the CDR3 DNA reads TGTGCCATCACCAAAGACAGGAACAACTACGAGCAGTACTTC.

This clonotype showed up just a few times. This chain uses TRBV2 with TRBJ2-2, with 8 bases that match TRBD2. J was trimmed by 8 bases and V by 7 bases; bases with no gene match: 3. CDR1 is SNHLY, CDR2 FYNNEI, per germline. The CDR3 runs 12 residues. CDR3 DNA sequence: TGTGCCAGCAAGCGGGAGTATGGGGAGCTGTTTTTT. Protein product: CASKREYGELFF.

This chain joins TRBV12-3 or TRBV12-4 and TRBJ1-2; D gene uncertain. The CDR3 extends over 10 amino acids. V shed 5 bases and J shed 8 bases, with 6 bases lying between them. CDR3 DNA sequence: TGTGCCAGCAGTGTCCTCGGCTACACCTTC. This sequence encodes CASSVLGYTF.

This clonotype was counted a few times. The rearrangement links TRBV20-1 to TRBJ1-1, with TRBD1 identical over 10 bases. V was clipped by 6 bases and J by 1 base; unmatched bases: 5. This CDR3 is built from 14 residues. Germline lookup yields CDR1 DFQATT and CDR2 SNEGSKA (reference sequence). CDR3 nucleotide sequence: TGCAGTGCAAGCCGGGACAGGGGGAACACTGAAGCTTTCTTT. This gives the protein CSASRDRGNTEAFF.

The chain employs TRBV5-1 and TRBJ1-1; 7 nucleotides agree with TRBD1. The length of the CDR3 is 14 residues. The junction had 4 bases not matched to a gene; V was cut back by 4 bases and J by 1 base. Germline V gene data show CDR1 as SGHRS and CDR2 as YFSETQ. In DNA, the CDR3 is TGCGCCAGCAGCGACCAGGGGGGGAACACTGAAGCTTTCTTT. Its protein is CASSDQGGNTEAFF. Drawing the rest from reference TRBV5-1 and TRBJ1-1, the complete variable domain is KAGVTQTPRYLIKTRGQQVTLSCSPISGHRSVSWYQQTPGQGLQFLFEYFSETQRNKGNFPGRFSGRQFSNSRSEMNVSTLELGDSALYLCASSDQGGNTEAFFGQGTRLTVV.

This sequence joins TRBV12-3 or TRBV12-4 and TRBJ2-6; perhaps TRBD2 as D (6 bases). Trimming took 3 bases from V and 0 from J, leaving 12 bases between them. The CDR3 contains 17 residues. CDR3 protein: CASSLQGGSSGANVLTF. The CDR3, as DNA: TGTGCCAGCAGTTTGCAGGGAGGAAGCTCTGGGGCCAACGTCCTGACTTTC.

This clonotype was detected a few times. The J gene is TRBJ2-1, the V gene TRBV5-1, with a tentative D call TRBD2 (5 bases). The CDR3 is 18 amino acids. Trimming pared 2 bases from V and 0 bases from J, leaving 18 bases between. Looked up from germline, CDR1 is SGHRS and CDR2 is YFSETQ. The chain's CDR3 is CASSLPFLERSSYNEQFF. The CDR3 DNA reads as TGCGCCAGCAGCTTACCTTTTTTAGAGCGGAGCTCCTACAATGAGCAGTTCTTC.

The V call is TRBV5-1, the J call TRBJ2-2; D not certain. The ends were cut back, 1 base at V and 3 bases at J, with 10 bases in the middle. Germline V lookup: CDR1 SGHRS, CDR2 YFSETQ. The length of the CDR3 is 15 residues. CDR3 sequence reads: CASSLMVGYTGELFF. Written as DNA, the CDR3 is TGCGCCAGCAGCTTGATGGTGGGGTACACCGGGGAGCTGTTTTTT.

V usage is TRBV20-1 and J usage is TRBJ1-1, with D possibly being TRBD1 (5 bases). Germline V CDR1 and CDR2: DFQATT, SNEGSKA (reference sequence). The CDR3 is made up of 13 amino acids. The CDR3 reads CRYGDGGPKLAFF. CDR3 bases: TGCAGATACGGGGACGGAGGCCCTAAGCTAGCTTTCTTT.

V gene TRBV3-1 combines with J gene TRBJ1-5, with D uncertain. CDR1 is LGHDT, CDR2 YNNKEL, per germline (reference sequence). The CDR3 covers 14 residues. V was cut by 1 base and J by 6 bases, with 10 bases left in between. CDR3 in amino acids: CASSQGTKGQPQHF. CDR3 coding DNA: TGTGCCAGCAGCCAAGGGACTAAGGGTCAGCCCCAGCATTTT.

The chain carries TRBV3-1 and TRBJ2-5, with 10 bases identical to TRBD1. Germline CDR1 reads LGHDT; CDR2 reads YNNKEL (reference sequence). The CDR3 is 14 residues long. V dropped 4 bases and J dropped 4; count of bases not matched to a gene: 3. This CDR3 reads CASSPDRGAETQYF. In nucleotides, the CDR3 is TGTGCCAGCAGCCCGGACAGGGGGGCAGAGACCCAGTACTTC.

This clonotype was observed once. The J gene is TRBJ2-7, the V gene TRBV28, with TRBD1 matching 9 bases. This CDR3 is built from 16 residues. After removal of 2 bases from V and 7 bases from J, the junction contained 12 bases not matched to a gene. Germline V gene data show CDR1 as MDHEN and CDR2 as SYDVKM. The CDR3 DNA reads TGTGCCAGCAGTTTACCCGGGACAGGGAATTCTCGGGAGCAGTACTTC. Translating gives CASSLPGTGNSREQYF.

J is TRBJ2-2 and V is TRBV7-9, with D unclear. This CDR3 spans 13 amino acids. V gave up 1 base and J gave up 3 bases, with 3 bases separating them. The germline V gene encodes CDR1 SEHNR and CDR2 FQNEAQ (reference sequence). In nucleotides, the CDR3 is TGTGCCAGCAGCTTAGACTACACCGGGGAGCTGTTTTTT. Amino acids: CASSLDYTGELFF.

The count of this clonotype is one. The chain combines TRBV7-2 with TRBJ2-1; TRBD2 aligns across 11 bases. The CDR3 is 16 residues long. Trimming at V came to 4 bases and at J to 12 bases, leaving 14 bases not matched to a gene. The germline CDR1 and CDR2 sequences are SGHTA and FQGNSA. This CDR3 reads CASSSTRLAGGPGQFF. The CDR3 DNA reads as TGTGCCAGCAGCTCAACTCGCTTAGCGGGAGGGCCAGGGCAGTTCTTC.

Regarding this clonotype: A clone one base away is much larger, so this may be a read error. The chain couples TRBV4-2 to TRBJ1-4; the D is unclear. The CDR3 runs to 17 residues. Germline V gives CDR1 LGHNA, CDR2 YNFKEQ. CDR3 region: CASSRPRVEATTEKLFF. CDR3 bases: TGTGCCAGCAGCCGACCCCGAGTGGAGGCAACTACTGAAAAACTGTTTTTT.

CDR3 nucleotide sequence: TGTGCCAGCAAGCATATAGCGGGAGAGTACGAGCAGTACTTC. Protein: CASKHIAGEYEQYF. The V gene is TRBV28, the J gene TRBJ2-7; 9 bases fit TRBD2. CDR1 and CDR2 (germline): MDHEN, SYDVKM. The CDR3 runs to 14 residues. Trimming took 7 bases from V and 4 from J; bases not matched to a gene: 8.

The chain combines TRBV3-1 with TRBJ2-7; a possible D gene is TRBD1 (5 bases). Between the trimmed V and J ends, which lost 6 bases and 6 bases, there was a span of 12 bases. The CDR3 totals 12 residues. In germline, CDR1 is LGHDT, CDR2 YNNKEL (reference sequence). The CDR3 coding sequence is TGTGCCAGCAGTCGCAGGGATATCGAGCAGTACTTC. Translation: CASSRRDIEQYF.

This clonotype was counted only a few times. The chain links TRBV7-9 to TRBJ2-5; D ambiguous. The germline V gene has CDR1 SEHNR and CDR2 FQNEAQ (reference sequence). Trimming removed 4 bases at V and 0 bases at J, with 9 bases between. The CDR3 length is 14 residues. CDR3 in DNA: TGTGCCAGCAGCTGGAACCGGGACCAAGAGACCCAGTACTTC. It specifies CASSWNRDQETQYF.

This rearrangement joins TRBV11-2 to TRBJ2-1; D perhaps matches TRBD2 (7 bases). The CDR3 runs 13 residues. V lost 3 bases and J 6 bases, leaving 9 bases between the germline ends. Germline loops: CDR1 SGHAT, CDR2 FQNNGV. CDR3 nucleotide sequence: TGTGCCAGCAGCTTGGGGGGGCCCAATGAGCAGTTCTTC. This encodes CASSLGGPNEQFF.

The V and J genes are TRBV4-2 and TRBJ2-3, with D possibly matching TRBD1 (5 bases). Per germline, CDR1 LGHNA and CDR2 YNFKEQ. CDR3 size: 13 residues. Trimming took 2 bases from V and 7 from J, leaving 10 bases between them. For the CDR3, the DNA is TGTGCCAGCAGCCAATCCGACAGTAATACGCAGTATTTT. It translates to CASSQSDSNTQYF.

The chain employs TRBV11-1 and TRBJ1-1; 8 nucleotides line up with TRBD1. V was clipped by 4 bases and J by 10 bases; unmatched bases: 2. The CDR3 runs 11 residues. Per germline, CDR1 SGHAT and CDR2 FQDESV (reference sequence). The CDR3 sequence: CASSSRGRAFF. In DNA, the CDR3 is TGTGCCAGCAGCTCCAGGGGGCGAGCTTTCTTT.

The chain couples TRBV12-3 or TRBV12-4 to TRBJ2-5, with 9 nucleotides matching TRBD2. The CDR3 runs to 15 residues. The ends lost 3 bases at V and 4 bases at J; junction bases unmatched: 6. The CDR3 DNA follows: TGTGCCAGCAGTTTGCGGCGGGGGGGCCTAGAGACCCAGTACTTC. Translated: CASSLRRGGLETQYF.